This T cell receptor beta chain was sequenced during a study of blood T cells in healthy people across ages. At the level of the study: About one barcoded beta molecule per two T cells was the capture yield of template switching.

Using a J-beta primer mix together with a sample-barcoded 5' primer, a second PCR was run for roughly 6 to 12 cycles. TCRdb recomputed calls from the 5' RACE reads with MiXCR, one row per CDR3 protein. The sample holds approximately 770,000 distinct CDR3 sequences, roughly 60% seen once. What was sequenced was blood. This receptor was obtained from a man younger than 40 in good health.

DNA for the CDR3: TGTGCCAGCAGTTACCGTACAGACAGGGCGGGTGGGAATGAGCAGTTCTTC. It codes for CASSYRTDRAGGNEQFF. The V and J genes are TRBV6-6 and TRBJ2-1; TRBD1 matches at 7 bases. V trimming: 2 bases; J trimming: 7 bases; junction bases outside the gene matches: 14. CDR1 and CDR2 (germline): MNHNY, SVGAGI (reference sequence). There are 17 residues in the CDR3.